This T cell receptor beta chain was recovered during a study of early T cells in non-severe SARS-CoV-2 infection. Turning to the study itself: Bulk RNA taken from unsorted whole blood was sequenced, leaving chains unpaired. General study findings and limits: A preference for anti-spike CD8 responses marked VDJdb matching, which missed private and CD4 specificities.

Separate cDNA molecules each had unique molecular identifiers attached to them. In TCRdb, the 5' RACE reads were re-called with MiXCR into one record per CDR3 protein. The sample has 30,000 to 35,000 distinct CDR3 sequences; approximately 4.2% are singletons. This clonotype occurred many times. Antigen: not known. CDR1 and CDR2 from the germline V gene are DFQATT and SNEGSKA (reference sequence). CDR3 length: 15 amino acids. The trim removed 4 bases at V and 2 bases at J, leaving 5 bases unmatched. The sequenced sample consisted of whole blood. The chain links TRBV20-1 to TRBJ2-1; 10 bases fit TRBD1. The clonotype was recovered from an adult who was a healthcare worker with PCR-confirmed SARS-CoV-2 infection or an uninfected control (not recorded which). CDR3 bases: TGCAGTGCTATAGGTGGGACAGGGGCCTACAATGAGCAGTTCTTC. Its protein product is CSAIGGTGAYNEQFF.